This entry is about one T cell receptor (beta chain). V was pared by 1 base and J by 10 bases, with 6 bases of the junction left unmatched. This CDR3 is built from 15 residues. Germline CDR1 reads SGHRS; CDR2 reads YFSETQ. The entry originates in a study of shared T cell receptors in the human thymus. The data were produced by immunoSEQ multiplex PCR, yet TCRdb's version contains in-frame clones alone and is incomplete. The sample contains over 350,000 clones, roughly 94% of which appear only once. The rearrangement uses TRBV5-1 and TRBJ2-1; TRBD2 aligns across 12 bases. This TCR came from a human donor. The sequenced material came from thymocytes. The CDR3 bases are TGCGCCAGCAGCTTGTCGAGACTAGCGGGAGTGGAGCAGTTCTTC. Its protein is CASSLSRLAGVEQFF.